These T cell receptor beta chains were read from a single sample in a study of Ad26.COV2.S vaccination and SARS-CoV-2 variants. Here immunoSEQ multiplex PCR was the method, and the copy in TCRdb shows in-frame clones only, minus some. The profile shows about 680,000 clones, 89% of them singletons. This sample comprised peripheral blood, obtained in a trial of Ad26.COV2.S vaccine versus placebo. These receptors all come from a person aged 18-60 years who received the Ad26.COV2.S COVID-19 vaccine or a placebo. CDR3s include the opening cysteine and the closing phenylalanine or tryptophan. Fields, in order: D gene, clone size, J gene, V gene, CDR3 length, CDR3 protein, CDR3 DNA. The D gene is left open where the match is weak. Clone sizes are given selectively: once, few, many, or a class where the clone is expanded.

D gene: .; clone size: .; J gene: TRBJ1-1; V gene: TRBV20-1; CDR3 length: 12; CDR3 protein: CSASSLNTEAFF; CDR3 DNA: TGCAGTGCTAGTTCTCTGAACACTGAAGCTTTCTTT
D gene: .; clone size: .; J gene: TRBJ2-2; V gene: TRBV6-5; CDR3 length: 13; CDR3 protein: CASSRSNTGELFF; CDR3 DNA: TGTGCCAGCAGCCGTTCGAACACCGGGGAGCTGTTTTTT
D gene: TRBD2; clone size: few; J gene: TRBJ2-5; V gene: TRBV7-9; CDR3 length: 15; CDR3 protein: CASSFSGTTEETQYF; CDR3 DNA: TGTGCCAGCAGCTTTTCCGGGACTACTGAAGAGACCCAGTACTTC
D gene: .; clone size: .; J gene: TRBJ1-4; V gene: TRBV18; CDR3 length: 13; CDR3 protein: CASSPPGAEKLFF; CDR3 DNA: TGTGCCAGCTCACCCCCTGGGGCCGAAAAACTGTTTTTT
D gene: TRBD1; clone size: .; J gene: TRBJ1-2; V gene: TRBV7-9; CDR3 length: 13; CDR3 protein: CASSHGTAYGYTF; CDR3 DNA: TGTGCCAGCAGCCACGGGACAGCCTATGGCTACACCTTC
D gene: TRBD1; clone size: .; J gene: TRBJ1-4; V gene: TRBV14; CDR3 length: 16; CDR3 protein: CASSQGTGLGNEKLFF; CDR3 DNA: TGTGCCAGCAGCCAGGGGACAGGGCTTGGTAATGAAAAACTGTTTTTT
D gene: TRBD2; clone size: once; J gene: TRBJ2-3; V gene: TRBV5-1; CDR3 length: 16; CDR3 protein: CASGRLAAGGLDTQYF; CDR3 DNA: TGCGCCAGCGGGAGACTAGCGGCGGGAGGGTTAGATACGCAGTATTTT
D gene: TRBD1; clone size: .; J gene: TRBJ1-5; V gene: TRBV3-1/TRBV3-2; CDR3 length: 16; CDR3 protein: CASSQSPGQSNQPQHF; CDR3 DNA: TGTGCCAGCAGCCAGTCACCGGGACAGAGCAATCAGCCCCAGCATTTT
D gene: .; clone size: many; J gene: TRBJ2-6; V gene: TRBV5-1; CDR3 length: 16; CDR3 protein: CASSLGSASGANVLTF; CDR3 DNA: TGCGCCAGCAGCTTGGGGTCAGCCTCTGGGGCCAACGTCCTGACTTTC
D gene: TRBD1; clone size: .; J gene: TRBJ1-2; V gene: TRBV9; CDR3 length: 15; CDR3 protein: CASSQTGGTNYGYTF; CDR3 DNA: TGTGCCAGCAGCCAGACAGGGGGGACTAACTATGGCTACACCTTC
D gene: .; clone size: .; J gene: TRBJ1-5; V gene: TRBV3-1/TRBV3-2; CDR3 length: 15; CDR3 protein: CASSQSGNSNQPQHF; CDR3 DNA: TGTGCCAGCAGCCAAAGCGGTAATAGCAATCAGCCCCAGCATTTT
D gene: .; clone size: .; J gene: TRBJ2-7; V gene: TRBV7-2; CDR3 length: 15; CDR3 protein: CASSTTGPGTYEQYF; CDR3 DNA: TGTGCCAGCAGCACAACAGGGCCCGGAACCTACGAGCAGTACTTC
D gene: TRBD2; clone size: .; J gene: TRBJ2-1; V gene: TRBV5-1; CDR3 length: 15; CDR3 protein: CASSLGSGRVNEQFF; CDR3 DNA: TGCGCCAGCAGCTTGGGTAGCGGGAGGGTTAATGAGCAGTTCTTC
D gene: .; clone size: .; J gene: TRBJ2-7; V gene: TRBV7-2; CDR3 length: 16; CDR3 protein: CASSSGQLQRSYEQYF; CDR3 DNA: TGTGCCAGCAGCTCCGGACAACTCCAACGTTCTTACGAGCAGTACTTC
D gene: .; clone size: .; J gene: TRBJ1-1; V gene: TRBV5-1; CDR3 length: 14; CDR3 protein: CASSLSPDGSDAFF; CDR3 DNA: TGCGCCAGCAGCTTGAGTCCGGACGGGAGCGACGCTTTCTTT
D gene: .; clone size: .; J gene: TRBJ1-6; V gene: TRBV2; CDR3 length: 14; CDR3 protein: CASSEANNGSPLHF; CDR3 DNA: TGTGCCAGCAGTGAAGCTAACAACGGCTCACCCCTCCACTTT
D gene: .; clone size: .; J gene: TRBJ1-2; V gene: TRBV25-1; CDR3 length: 13; CDR3 protein: CASSRGQNKGYTF; CDR3 DNA: TGTGCCAGCTCCCGAGGCCAGAATAAGGGCTACACCTTC
D gene: .; clone size: .; J gene: TRBJ1-6; V gene: TRBV9; CDR3 length: 14; CDR3 protein: CASSGGRVGSPLHF; CDR3 DNA: TGTGCCAGCAGCGGGGGACGGGTCGGTTCACCCCTCCACTTT
D gene: .; clone size: .; J gene: TRBJ2-2; V gene: TRBV21-1; CDR3 length: 16; CDR3 protein: CASSKKKQENTGELFF; CDR3 DNA: TGTGCCAGCAGCAAAAAAAAACAGGAAAACACCGGGGAGCTGTTTTTT
D gene: .; clone size: .; J gene: TRBJ2-7; V gene: TRBV18; CDR3 length: 16; CDR3 protein: CASSPRREGGNYEQYF; CDR3 DNA: TGTGCCAGCTCACCCCGCCGAGAGGGGGGAAACTACGAGCAGTACTTC
D gene: .; clone size: .; J gene: TRBJ1-4; V gene: TRBV10-1; CDR3 length: 12; CDR3 protein: CASSRDGEKLFF; CDR3 DNA: TGCGCCAGCAGTCGCGACGGGGAAAAACTGTTTTTT
D gene: .; clone size: once; J gene: TRBJ2-5; V gene: TRBV11-2; CDR3 length: 16; CDR3 protein: CASSLVPRTLGETQYF; CDR3 DNA: TGTGCCAGCAGCTTAGTACCCCGTACCCTCGGGGAGACCCAGTACTTC
D gene: .; clone size: .; J gene: TRBJ1-1; V gene: TRBV29-1; CDR3 length: 13; CDR3 protein: CSITQGMNTEAFF; CDR3 DNA: TGCAGCATCACCCAGGGGATGAACACTGAAGCTTTCTTT
D gene: TRBD1; clone size: .; J gene: TRBJ2-5; V gene: TRBV24-1; CDR3 length: 14; CDR3 protein: CATSDRTGKETQYF; CDR3 DNA: TGTGCCACCAGTGATAGGACAGGGAAGGAGACCCAGTACTTC
D gene: TRBD1; clone size: .; J gene: TRBJ2-1; V gene: TRBV30; CDR3 length: 15; CDR3 protein: CAWSGGDRGHNEQFF; CDR3 DNA: TGTGCCTGGAGTGGGGGGGACAGGGGGCACAATGAGCAGTTCTTC
D gene: TRBD1; clone size: .; J gene: TRBJ1-1; V gene: TRBV6-5; CDR3 length: 14; CDR3 protein: CASSYGDRNTEAFF; CDR3 DNA: TGTGCCAGCAGTTACGGGGACAGGAACACTGAAGCTTTCTTT
D gene: .; clone size: .; J gene: TRBJ2-1; V gene: TRBV7-2; CDR3 length: 12; CDR3 protein: CASRMLLGEQFF; CDR3 DNA: TGTGCCAGCAGAATGCTACTAGGTGAGCAGTTCTTC
D gene: .; clone size: .; J gene: TRBJ2-5; V gene: TRBV18; CDR3 length: 15; CDR3 protein: CASSPDLLARETQYF; CDR3 DNA: TGTGCCAGCTCACCAGATCTTCTAGCGAGAGAGACCCAGTACTTC
D gene: .; clone size: .; J gene: TRBJ2-5; V gene: TRBV6-2/TRBV6-3; CDR3 length: 16; CDR3 protein: CASSYSSEGYQETQYF; CDR3 DNA: TGTGCCAGCAGTTACTCGAGCGAAGGTTACCAAGAGACCCAGTACTTC
D gene: TRBD2; clone size: .; J gene: TRBJ2-3; V gene: TRBV24-1; CDR3 length: 13; CDR3 protein: CATRGGKSDTQYF; CDR3 DNA: TGTGCCACCCGGGGGGGCAAATCAGATACGCAGTATTTT
D gene: .; clone size: .; J gene: TRBJ1-2; V gene: TRBV28; CDR3 length: 15; CDR3 protein: CASSFGGHFNYGYTF; CDR3 DNA: TGTGCCAGCAGTTTCGGGGGGCATTTCAACTATGGCTACACCTTC
D gene: .; clone size: .; J gene: TRBJ1-6; V gene: TRBV12-3/TRBV12-4; CDR3 length: 13; CDR3 protein: CASSFGWSSPLHF; CDR3 DNA: TGTGCCAGCAGTTTCGGATGGAGTTCACCCCTCCACTTT
D gene: .; clone size: .; J gene: TRBJ2-7; V gene: TRBV19; CDR3 length: 13; CDR3 protein: CASSSGTGYEQYF; CDR3 DNA: TGTGCCAGTAGTTCAGGTACGGGTTACGAGCAGTACTTC
D gene: .; clone size: .; J gene: TRBJ2-1; V gene: TRBV5-1; CDR3 length: 15; CDR3 protein: CASSFQQRGINEQFF; CDR3 DNA: TGCGCCAGCAGCTTTCAGCAGAGGGGGATTAATGAGCAGTTCTTC
D gene: .; clone size: .; J gene: TRBJ1-2; V gene: TRBV19; CDR3 length: 15; CDR3 protein: CASSIGGAGNYGYTF; CDR3 DNA: TGTGCCAGTAGTATAGGGGGGGCCGGGAACTATGGCTACACCTTC
D gene: .; clone size: .; J gene: TRBJ1-1; V gene: TRBV7-2; CDR3 length: 14; CDR3 protein: CASSLGPMNTEAFF; CDR3 DNA: TGTGCCAGCAGCTTAGGCCCGATGAACACTGAAGCTTTCTTT